The clone carrying this T cell receptor (beta chain) appeared a single time. Its antigen is unknown. This PCR relied on a set of 60 Vbeta primers and 13 Jbeta primers. Assay: immunoSEQ multiplex PCR; the TCRdb copy retains only in-frame clones and omits some. The sample contains 150,000 to 200,000 clones, less than 85% of which appear only once. This sample is part of a study of cytomegalovirus exposure and HLA in healthy donors. Overall study findings and caveats: Overall, approximately 150 TCR beta chains were annotated as cytomegalovirus-associated. In vitro testing confirmed a few CMV-associated chains as specific for CMV antigens.

The germline V gene has CDR1 SGHAT and CDR2 FQNNGV. Germline trimming cut 3 bases from V and 6 bases from J; bases unmatched to any gene: 6. This CDR3 is built from 16 residues. Sequencing was carried out using PBMCs. The chain has TRBV11-2 and TRBJ1-6, with 9 bases aligning to TRBD1. The receptor comes from a girl aged 10 to 17 in good health and CMV-seropositive. The CDR3 loop reads CASSFLTGGINSPLHF. The CDR3 region has the DNA TGTGCCAGCAGCTTCCTGACAGGGGGAATTAATTCACCCCTCCACTTT.